The entry below gives a single T cell receptor (beta chain) sequence along with its context. The target of this receptor is not known. Base qualities are not recorded, but no much larger clone differs from it by a single base. This record comes from a study of blood T cells in healthy people across ages (dated by TCRdb to the mid-2010s). At the level of the whole study: In model experiments, template switching captured about one uniquely barcoded TCR beta cDNA molecule for every two T cells. The study measured age-related changes in TCR beta repertoire diversity using deep sequencing normalized with unique cDNA molecular identifiers. Four age groups were formed from the donors: young (average roughly 15 years), middle-aged (just under 40), aged (about 68) and long-lived (approximately 78). Donors of different ages were randomly distributed across sequencing lanes to avoid experimental bias. Using the same blood draw, the study looked at two additional independent replicas of 1 million unique cDNA reads for two donors, one aged 18 to 30 and the other aged 80 or older.

Overall study results and their limits: The percentage of naive T cells measured by flow cytometry correlated strongly with observed TCR beta diversity. Estimates of total diversity based on one million sequenced T cells were regarded as lower bounds and as underestimates. Because donor CMV infection status was unknown, age-related changes in expanded clonotypes were potentially confounded. Compared with the aged group, more naive CD4+ T cells, fewer expanded clones and increased TCR diversity were shown by the long-lived group, suggesting age selection. As age increased, observed TCR beta diversity per million T cells dropped in a roughly linear way, and a significant reduction was already evident by age 40. Because profiling used bulk unsorted PBMCs, naive and antigen-experienced compartments could not be compared conclusively.

The roughly 39 donors, aged roughly 6 to 95 years, were systemically healthy Caucasian individuals from Russia. Around 9.8 milliliters of peripheral blood were collected from each donor into EDTA-treated Vacutainer tubes. Ficoll-Paque density-gradient centrifugation was used to isolate PBMCs, with at least 7 million per sample. Trizol reagent was used to extract total RNA from the PBMCs, yielding at least 6 micrograms per sample. Naive CD45RAhigh/CD27high T cell percentages were measured by flow cytometry on a PBMC aliquot from every donor. Library generation was performed with 5' RACE. Sequenced using an Illumina HiSeq 2500. A second PCR of about 6 to 11 cycles was run with a J-beta primer mix and a sample-barcoded 5' primer. A unique molecular identifier was introduced onto each TCR beta cDNA molecule by a template-switch 5' adaptor carrying 12 random nucleotides. Each sample yielded at least 2.5 million CDR3-containing paired-end reads. First-strand cDNA was synthesized from all RNA with the Mint cDNA synthesis kit, primed by a TRBC-specific oligonucleotide. Following uracil-DNA glycosylase treatment, a first 18-cycle PCR with universal primers M1SS and BC2_uni_R was performed on all cDNA. On the authors' methods: For normalization, 1 million high-quality reads were randomly selected from each sample, with every read carrying a distinct molecular identifier. Reads sharing molecular identifiers were discarded rather than binned into consensus sequences. MiTCR, run with a Q25 quality threshold and the strictest error-elimination algorithm, handled CDR3 identification, clonotype clustering and error correction. A nonparametric unseen species model using Euler transformation provided a lower-bound estimate of total TCR beta diversity. In TCRdb, the public reads were trimmed at Q25 with fastp and aligned with MiXCR, with productive beta chains retained. For every CDR3 protein sequence, its rows merge into one entry that carries the most common genes and DNA. These V and J calls rely on TCRdb rather than the paper's analysis. Present in this sample are some 900,000 distinct CDR3 sequences, 48% of which were seen just once. The ten largest clonotypes hold roughly 12% of the sample.

The TCR comes from a young man in good health. Sequencing was done on a sample of blood.

The DNA sequence is given as TGTGCCAGCAGCTTAAACCTGCGCACGGGGCTGGATCAGCCCCAGCATTTT. Protein translation: CASSLNLRTGLDQPQHF. This chain is built from TRBV7-2 and TRBJ1-5; the best D guess is TRBD1, with 5 bases matching. Trimming takes 2 bases from V and 5 bases from J, and the germline ends sit 19 bases apart. The CDR3 sequence holds 17 residues, the cysteine and phenylalanine included. Only CDR3 DNA is held: 51 bases, read in frame from base 1. Looking up the germline V gene yields CDR1 SGHTA and CDR2 FQGNSA.